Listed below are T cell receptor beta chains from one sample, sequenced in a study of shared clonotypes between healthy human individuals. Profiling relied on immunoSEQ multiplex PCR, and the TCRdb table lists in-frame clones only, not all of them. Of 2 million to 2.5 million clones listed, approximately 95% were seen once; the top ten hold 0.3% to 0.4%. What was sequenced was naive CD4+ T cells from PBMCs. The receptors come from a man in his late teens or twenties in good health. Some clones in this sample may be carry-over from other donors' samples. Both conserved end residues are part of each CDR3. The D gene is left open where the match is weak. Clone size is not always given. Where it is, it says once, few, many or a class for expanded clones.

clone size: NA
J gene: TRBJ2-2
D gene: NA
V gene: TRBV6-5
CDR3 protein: CASSFNRDSPVGELFF
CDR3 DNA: TGTGCCAGCAGTTTCAACCGGGACTCCCCAGTCGGGGAGCTGTTTTTT

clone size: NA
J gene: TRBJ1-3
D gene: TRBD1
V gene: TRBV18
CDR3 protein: CASSTGTGGNTIYF
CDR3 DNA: TGTGCCAGCTCAACCGGGACAGGCGGAAACACCATATATTTT

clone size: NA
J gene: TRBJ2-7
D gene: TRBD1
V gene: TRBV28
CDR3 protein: CASNTLPGTGYYEQYF
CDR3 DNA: TGTGCCAGCAACACATTACCAGGGACAGGTTACTACGAGCAGTACTTC

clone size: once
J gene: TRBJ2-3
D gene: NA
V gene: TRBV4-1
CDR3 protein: CASSGEDTQYF
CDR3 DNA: TGCGCCAGCAGCGGGGAGGATACGCAGTATTTT

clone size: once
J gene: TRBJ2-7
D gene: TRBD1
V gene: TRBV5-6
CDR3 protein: CASSPQGLRGSYEQYF
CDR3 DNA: TGTGCCAGCAGCCCACAGGGGTTGAGGGGATCCTACGAGCAGTACTTC

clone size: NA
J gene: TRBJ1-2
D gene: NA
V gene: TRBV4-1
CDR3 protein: CASSPPRERGYTF
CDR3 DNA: TGCGCCAGCAGCCCCCCCAGGGAGCGTGGCTACACCTTC

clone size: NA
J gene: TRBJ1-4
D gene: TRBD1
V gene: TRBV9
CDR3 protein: CASSPSDRFNEKLFF
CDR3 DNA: TGTGCCAGCAGCCCCTCGGACAGGTTTAATGAAAAACTGTTTTTT

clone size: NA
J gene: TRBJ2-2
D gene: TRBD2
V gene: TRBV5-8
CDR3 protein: CASSLGTSGNTGELFF
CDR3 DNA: TGTGCCAGCAGCTTGGGAACTAGCGGGAACACCGGGGAGCTGTTTTTT

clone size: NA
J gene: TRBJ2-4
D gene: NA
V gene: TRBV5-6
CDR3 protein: CASTPWGGNIQYF
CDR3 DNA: TGTGCCAGCACCCCTTGGGGTGGGAACATTCAGTACTTC

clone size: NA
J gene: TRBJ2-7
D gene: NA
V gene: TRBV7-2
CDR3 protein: CASSSGSQRYEQYF
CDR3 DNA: TGTGCCAGCAGCTCCGGGTCACAGAGGTACGAGCAGTACTTC

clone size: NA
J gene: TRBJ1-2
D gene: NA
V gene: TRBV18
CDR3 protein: CASSPGRDYGYTF
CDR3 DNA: TGTGCCAGCTCACCAGGCCGCGACTATGGCTACACCTTC

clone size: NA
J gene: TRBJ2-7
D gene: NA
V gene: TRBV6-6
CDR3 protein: CASSYSTGYEQYF
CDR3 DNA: TGTGCCAGCAGTTACTCGACAGGCTACGAGCAGTACTTC

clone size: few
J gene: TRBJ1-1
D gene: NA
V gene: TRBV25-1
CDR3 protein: CASSEYPDEAFF
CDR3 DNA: TGTGCCAGCAGTGAATATCCAGACGAAGCTTTCTTT

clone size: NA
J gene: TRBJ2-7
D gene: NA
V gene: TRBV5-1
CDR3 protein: CASSLLGSSYEQYF
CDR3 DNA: TGCGCCAGCAGCTTGTTAGGGAGCTCCTACGAGCAGTACTTC

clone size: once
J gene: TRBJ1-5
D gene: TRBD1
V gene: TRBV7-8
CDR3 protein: CASSAGTGGRQPQHF
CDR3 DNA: TGTGCCAGCAGCGCCGGGACAGGCGGTAGGCAGCCCCAGCATTTT